This T cell receptor (beta chain) was obtained from a study of spatial heterogeneity in lung cancer. Study information: Untreated early-stage non-small cell lung cancer patients, over 55 in total, were the donors.

This clonotype was counted at least ten times. TCRdb redid the calling of the 5' RACE reads with MiXCR, one entry per CDR3 protein. There are around 30,000 distinct CDR3 sequences in the sample; around 6% occur only once, and roughly a fifth lies in the top ten. The time point: blood at routine non-recurrence follow-up after resection. Without sorting, whole RNA was sequenced from tumor, nontumor lung or frozen PBMC. The source was PBMCs, collected at follow-up. This receptor was taken from a male donor with early-stage non-small cell lung cancer.

For the CDR3, the DNA is TGTGCCAGCAGTTTATACGGGCGGGGGGCCCAAGAGACCCAGTACTTC. This encodes CASSLYGRGAQETQYF. The chain joins TRBV12-3 or TRBV12-4 to TRBJ2-5; 8 bases align to TRBD2. Trimming took 2 bases from V and 1 from J; bases not matched to a gene: 6. CDR3 size: 16 residues.